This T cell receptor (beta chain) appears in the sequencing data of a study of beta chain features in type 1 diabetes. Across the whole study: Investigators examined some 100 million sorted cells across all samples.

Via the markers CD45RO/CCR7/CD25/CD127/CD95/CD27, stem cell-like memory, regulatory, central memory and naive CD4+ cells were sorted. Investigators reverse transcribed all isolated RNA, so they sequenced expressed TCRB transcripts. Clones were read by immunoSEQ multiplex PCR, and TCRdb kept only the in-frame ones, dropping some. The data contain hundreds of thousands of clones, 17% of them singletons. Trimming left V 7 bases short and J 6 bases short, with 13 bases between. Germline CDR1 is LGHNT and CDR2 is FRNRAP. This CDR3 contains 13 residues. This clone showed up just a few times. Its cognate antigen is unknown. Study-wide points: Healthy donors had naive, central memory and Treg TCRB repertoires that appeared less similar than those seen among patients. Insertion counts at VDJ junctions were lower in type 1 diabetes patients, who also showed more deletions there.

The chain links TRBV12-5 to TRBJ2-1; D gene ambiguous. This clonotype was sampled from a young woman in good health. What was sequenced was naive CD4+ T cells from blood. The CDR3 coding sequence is TGTGCTAGTGCCTCCGCCCCTAGCAATGAGCAGTTCTTC. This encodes CASASAPSNEQFF.